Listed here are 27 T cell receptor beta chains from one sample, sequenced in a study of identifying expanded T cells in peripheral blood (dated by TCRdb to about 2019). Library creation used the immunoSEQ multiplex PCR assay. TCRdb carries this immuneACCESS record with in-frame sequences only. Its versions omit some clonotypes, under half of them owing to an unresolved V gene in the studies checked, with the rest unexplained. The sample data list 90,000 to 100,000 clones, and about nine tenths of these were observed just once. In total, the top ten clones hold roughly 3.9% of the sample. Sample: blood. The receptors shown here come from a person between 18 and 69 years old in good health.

CDR3: CSVLTIARGYEQYF. For the CDR3, the DNA is TGCAGCGTCCTGACCATCGCGAGGGGGTACGAGCAGTACTTC. The V call is TRBV29-1, the J call TRBJ2-7, with a tentative D call TRBD1 (6 bases). There are 14 residues in the CDR3. Germline values: CDR1 SQVTM, CDR2 ANQGSEA. V lost 6 bases, J lost 4 bases, and 19 bases lay in between.

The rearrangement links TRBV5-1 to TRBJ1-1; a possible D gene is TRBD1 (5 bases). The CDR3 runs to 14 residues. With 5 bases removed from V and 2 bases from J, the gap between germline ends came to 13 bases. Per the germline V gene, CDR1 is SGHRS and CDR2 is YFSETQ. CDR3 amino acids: CASSVETDNTEAFF. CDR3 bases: TGCGCCAGCAGTGTGGAGACAGATAACACTGAAGCTTTCTTT.

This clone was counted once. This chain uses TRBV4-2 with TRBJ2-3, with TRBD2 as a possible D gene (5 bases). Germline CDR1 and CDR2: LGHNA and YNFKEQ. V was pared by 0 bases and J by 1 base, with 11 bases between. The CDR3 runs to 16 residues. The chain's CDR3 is CASSQDYGVGTDTQYF. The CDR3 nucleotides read TGTGCCAGCAGCCAAGATTACGGGGTGGGCACAGATACGCAGTATTTT.

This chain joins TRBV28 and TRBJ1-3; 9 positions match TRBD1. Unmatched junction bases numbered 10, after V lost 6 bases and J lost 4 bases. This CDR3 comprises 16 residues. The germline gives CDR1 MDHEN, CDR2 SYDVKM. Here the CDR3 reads CASRSSGQGFGNTIYF. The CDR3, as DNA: TGTGCCAGCAGATCCTCGGGACAGGGCTTCGGAAACACCATATATTTT.

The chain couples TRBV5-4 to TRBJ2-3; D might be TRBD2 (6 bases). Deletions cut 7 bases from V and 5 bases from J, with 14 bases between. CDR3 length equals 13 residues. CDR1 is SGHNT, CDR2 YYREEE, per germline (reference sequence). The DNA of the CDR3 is TGTGCCAGCGTGACCCTAGCGTTAGATACGCAGTATTTT. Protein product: CASVTLALDTQYF.

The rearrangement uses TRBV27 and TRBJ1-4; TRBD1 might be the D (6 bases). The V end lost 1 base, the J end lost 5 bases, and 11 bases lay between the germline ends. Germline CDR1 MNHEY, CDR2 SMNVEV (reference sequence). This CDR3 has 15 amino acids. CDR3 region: CASSLFTQGNEKLFF. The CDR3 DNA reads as TGTGCCAGCAGTTTATTCACGCAGGGGAATGAAAAACTGTTTTTT.

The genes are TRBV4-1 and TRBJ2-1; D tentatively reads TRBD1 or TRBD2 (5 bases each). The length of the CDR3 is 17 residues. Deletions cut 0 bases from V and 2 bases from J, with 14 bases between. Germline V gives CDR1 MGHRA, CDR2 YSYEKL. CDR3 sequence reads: CASSQDLGEGPYNEQFF. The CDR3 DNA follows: TGCGCCAGCAGCCAAGATCTGGGGGAAGGGCCCTACAATGAGCAGTTCTTC.

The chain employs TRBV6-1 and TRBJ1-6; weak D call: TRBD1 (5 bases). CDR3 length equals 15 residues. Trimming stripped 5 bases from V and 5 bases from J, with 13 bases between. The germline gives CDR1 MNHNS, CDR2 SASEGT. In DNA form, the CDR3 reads TGTGCCAGCAGTCAATACAGGTTCAATAATTCACCCCTCCACTTT. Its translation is CASSQYRFNNSPLHF.

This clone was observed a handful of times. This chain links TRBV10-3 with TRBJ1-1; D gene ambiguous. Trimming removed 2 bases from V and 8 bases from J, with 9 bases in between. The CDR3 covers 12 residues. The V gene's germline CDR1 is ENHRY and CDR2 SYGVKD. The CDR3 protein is CAISELTGEAFF. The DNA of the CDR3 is TGTGCCATCAGTGAGCTGACCGGGGAAGCTTTCTTT.

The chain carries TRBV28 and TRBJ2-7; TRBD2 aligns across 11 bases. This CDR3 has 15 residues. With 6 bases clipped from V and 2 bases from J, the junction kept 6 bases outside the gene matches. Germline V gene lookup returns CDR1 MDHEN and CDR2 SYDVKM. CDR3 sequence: CASRDAGLAAYEQYF. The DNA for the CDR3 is TGTGCCAGCAGGGACGCGGGACTAGCGGCCTACGAGCAGTACTTC.

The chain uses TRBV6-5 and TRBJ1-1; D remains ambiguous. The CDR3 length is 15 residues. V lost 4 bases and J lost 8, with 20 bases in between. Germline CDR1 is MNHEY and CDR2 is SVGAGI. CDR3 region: CASSLSGLPGVEAFF. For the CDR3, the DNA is TGTGCCAGCAGTTTATCCGGGCTCCCGGGCGTGGAAGCTTTCTTT.

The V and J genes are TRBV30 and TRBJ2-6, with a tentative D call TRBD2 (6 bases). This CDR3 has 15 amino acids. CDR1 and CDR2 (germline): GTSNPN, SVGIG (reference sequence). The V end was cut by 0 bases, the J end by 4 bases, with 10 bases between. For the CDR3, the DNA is TGTGCCTGGAGTGTGACGGGGGTCGGGGCCAACGTCCTGACTTTC. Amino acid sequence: CAWSVTGVGANVLTF.

The CDR3 DNA is TGCGCCAGCAGGGGACAGATGAGCTCTGGAAACACCATATATTTT. Translated: CASRGQMSSGNTIYF. This chain joins TRBV5-1 and TRBJ1-3, with 7 bases matching TRBD1. V dropped 5 bases and J dropped 0; count of bases not matched to a gene: 5. Germline V lookup: CDR1 SGHRS, CDR2 YFSETQ. This CDR3 comprises 15 residues. Variable domain in full (rest from reference TRBV5-1 and TRBJ1-3): KAGVTQTPRYLIKTRGQQVTLSCSPISGHRSVSWYQQTPGQGLQFLFEYFSETQRNKGNFPGRFSGRQFSNSRSEMNVSTLELGDSALYLCASRGQMSSGNTIYFGEGSWLTVV.

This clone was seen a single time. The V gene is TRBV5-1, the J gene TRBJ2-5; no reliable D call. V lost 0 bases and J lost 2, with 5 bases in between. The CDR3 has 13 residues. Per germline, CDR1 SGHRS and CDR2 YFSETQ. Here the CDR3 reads CASSLGMQETQYF. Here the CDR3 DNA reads TGCGCCAGCAGCTTGGGTATGCAAGAGACCCAGTACTTC.

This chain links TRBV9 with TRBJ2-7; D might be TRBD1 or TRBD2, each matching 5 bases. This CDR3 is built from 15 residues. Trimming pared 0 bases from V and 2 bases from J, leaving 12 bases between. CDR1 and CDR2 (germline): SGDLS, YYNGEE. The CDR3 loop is CASSVDEGPTYEQYF. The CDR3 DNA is TGTGCCAGCAGCGTAGACGAGGGGCCCACCTACGAGCAGTACTTC.

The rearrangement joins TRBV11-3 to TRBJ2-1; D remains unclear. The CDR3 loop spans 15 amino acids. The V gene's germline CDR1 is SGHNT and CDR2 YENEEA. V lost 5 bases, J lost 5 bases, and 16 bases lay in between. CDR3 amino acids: CASSLYSDQNNEQFF. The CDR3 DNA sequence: TGTGCCAGCAGCCTCTACTCGGACCAAAACAATGAGCAGTTCTTC.

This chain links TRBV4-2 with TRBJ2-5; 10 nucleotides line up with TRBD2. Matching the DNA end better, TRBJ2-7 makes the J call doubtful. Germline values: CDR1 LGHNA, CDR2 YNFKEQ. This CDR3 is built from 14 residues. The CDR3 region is CASSPSGSSYEQYF. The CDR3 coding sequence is TGTGCCAGCAGCCCTAGCGGGAGCTCCTACGAGCAGTACTTC.

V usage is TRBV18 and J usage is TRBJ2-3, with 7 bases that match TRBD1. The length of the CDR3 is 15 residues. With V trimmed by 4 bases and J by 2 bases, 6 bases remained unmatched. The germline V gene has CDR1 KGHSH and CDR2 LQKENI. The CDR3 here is CASSQRQGNTDTQYF. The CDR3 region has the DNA TGTGCCAGCTCACAACGACAGGGAAACACAGATACGCAGTATTTT. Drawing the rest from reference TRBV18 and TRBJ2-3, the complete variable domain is NAGVMQNPRHLVRRRGQEARLRCSPMKGHSHVYWYRQLPEEGLKFMVYLQKENIIDESGMPKERFSAEFPKEGPSILRIQQVVRGDSAAYFCASSQRQGNTDTQYFGPGTRLTVL.

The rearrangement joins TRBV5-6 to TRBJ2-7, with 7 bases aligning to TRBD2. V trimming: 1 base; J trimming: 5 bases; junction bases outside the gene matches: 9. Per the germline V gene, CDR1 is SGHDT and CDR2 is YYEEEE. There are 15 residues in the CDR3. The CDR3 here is CASSLQRRGNDEQYF. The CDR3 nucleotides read TGTGCCAGCAGCTTGCAAAGGCGGGGGAACGACGAGCAGTACTTC.

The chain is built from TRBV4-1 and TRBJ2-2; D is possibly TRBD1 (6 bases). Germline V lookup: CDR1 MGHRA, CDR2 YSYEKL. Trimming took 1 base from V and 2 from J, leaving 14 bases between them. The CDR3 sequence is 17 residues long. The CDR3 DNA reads TGCGCCAGCAGCCAAGTTCTTGCAGGGGTCAACACCGGGGAGCTGTTTTTT. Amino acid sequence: CASSQVLAGVNTGELFF.

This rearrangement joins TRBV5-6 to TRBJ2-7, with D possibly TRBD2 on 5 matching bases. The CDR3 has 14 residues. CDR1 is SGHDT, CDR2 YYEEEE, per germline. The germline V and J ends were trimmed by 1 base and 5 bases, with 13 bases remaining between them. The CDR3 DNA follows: TGTGCCAGCAGCTTGTCGGGGAATTCCAACGAGCAGTACTTC. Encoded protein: CASSLSGNSNEQYF.

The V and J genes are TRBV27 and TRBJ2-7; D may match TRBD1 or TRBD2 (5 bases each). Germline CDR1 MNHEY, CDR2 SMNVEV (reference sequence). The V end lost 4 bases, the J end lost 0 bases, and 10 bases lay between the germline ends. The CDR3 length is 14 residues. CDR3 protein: CASSWGKSSYEQYF. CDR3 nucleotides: TGTGCCAGCAGTTGGGGGAAGAGCTCCTACGAGCAGTACTTC.

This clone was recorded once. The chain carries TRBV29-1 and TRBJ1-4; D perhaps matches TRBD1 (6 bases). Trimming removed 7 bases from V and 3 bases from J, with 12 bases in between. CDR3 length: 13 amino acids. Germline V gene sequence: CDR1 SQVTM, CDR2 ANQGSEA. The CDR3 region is CSAGQSSNEKLFF. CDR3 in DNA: TGCAGCGCCGGACAGTCTTCTAATGAAAAACTGTTTTTT.

For the CDR3, the DNA is TGTGCCAGCAGTGAAGGCCTAGCGGGAGGAGATACGCAGTATTTT. It codes for CASSEGLAGGDTQYF. The chain couples TRBV2 to TRBJ2-3; 11 nucleotides line up with TRBD2. The CDR3 consists of 15 residues. The germline V gene encodes CDR1 SNHLY and CDR2 FYNNEI. V was pared by 1 base and J by 5 bases, with 2 bases of the junction left unmatched. The full variable domain, with the rest looked up from reference TRBV2 and TRBJ2-3, is EPEVTQTPSHQVTQMGQEVILRCVPISNHLYFYWYRQILGQKVEFLVSFYNNEISEKSEIFDDQFSVERPDGSNFTLKIRSTKLEDSAMYFCASSEGLAGGDTQYFGPGTRLTVL.

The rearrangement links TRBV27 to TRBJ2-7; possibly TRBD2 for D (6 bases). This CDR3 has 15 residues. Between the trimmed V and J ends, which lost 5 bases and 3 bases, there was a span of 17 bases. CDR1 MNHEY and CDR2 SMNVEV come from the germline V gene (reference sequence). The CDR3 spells CASSHPRQGLYEQYF. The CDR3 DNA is TGTGCCAGCAGTCACCCCAGGCAGGGACTCTACGAGCAGTACTTC.

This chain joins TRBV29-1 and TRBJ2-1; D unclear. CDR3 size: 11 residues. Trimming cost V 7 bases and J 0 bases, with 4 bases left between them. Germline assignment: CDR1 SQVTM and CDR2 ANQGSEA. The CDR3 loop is CSASSYNEQFF. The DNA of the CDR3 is TGCAGCGCCAGCTCCTACAATGAGCAGTTCTTC.

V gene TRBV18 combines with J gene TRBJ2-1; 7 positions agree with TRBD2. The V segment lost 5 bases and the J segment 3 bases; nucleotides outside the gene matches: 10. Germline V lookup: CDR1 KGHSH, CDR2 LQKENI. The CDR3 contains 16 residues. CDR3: CASSAERDRGYNEQFF. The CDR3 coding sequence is TGTGCCAGCTCAGCGGAGCGGGATCGAGGCTACAATGAGCAGTTCTTC.